These 15 T cell receptor beta chains originate from one sample sequenced in a study of T cell clusters in autoimmune cytopenias. TRB was amplified by touch-down multiplex PCR, primer pools A and B combined. TCRdb reanalyzed the multiplex PCR reads and collapses them to one entry per CDR3 protein, without DNA. This table lists about 8,400 distinct CDR3 sequences. TRB was amplified from roughly 270 ng of peripheral blood genomic DNA per sample. Sequencing was performed on peripheral blood. Source of these receptors: a human donor with an autoimmune cytopenia or autoimmune hepatitis (not recorded which).

The V gene is TRBV20-1, the J gene TRBJ2-1; the D gene TCRdb calls, TRBD1, cannot be checked with no DNA. The CDR3 is made up of 15 amino acids. Germline assignment: CDR1 DFQATT and CDR2 SNEGSKA (reference sequence). The CDR3 spells CSARGSGSSYNEQFF.

V is TRBV5-1 and J is TRBJ2-1; the D gene TCRdb calls, TRBD1, cannot be checked with no DNA. CDR1 and CDR2 (germline): SGHRS, YFSETQ. The CDR3 totals 14 residues. The CDR3 sequence is CASSLQERSVEQFF. Filled out from reference TRBV5-1 and TRBJ2-1, the complete variable domain reads KAGVTQTPRYLIKTRGQQVTLSCSPISGHRSVSWYQQTPGQGLQFLFEYFSETQRNKGNFPGRFSGRQFSNSRSEMNVSTLELGDSALYLCASSLQERSVEQFFGPGTRLTVL.

The rearrangement joins TRBV3-1 to TRBJ2-3; the TCRdb call, TRBD2, lacks DNA for checking. Germline lookup yields CDR1 LGHDT and CDR2 YNNKEL (reference sequence). The CDR3 has 17 residues. The chain's CDR3 is CASSQGVAGGSGDTQYF.

This chain joins TRBV6-1 and TRBJ1-2; the D gene TCRdb calls, TRBD1, cannot be checked with no DNA. Germline V gene sequence: CDR1 MNHNS, CDR2 SASEGT. This CDR3 spans 17 amino acids. CDR3 amino acids: CASSVRDRGPIDYGYTF.

This rearrangement joins TRBV5-1 to TRBJ1-2. The germline gives CDR1 SGHRS, CDR2 YFSETQ. The CDR3 consists of 14 residues. CDR3 loop: CASSFGRSNYGYTF.

This clonotype is classed as medium-sized by frequency. V usage is TRBV5-5 and J usage is TRBJ2-5; TCRdb calls TRBD1, which cannot be checked without DNA. Germline-derived CDR1 and CDR2 are SGHKS and YYEKEE (reference sequence). The CDR3 is made up of 13 amino acids. This CDR3 reads CASSSPGQETQYF.

This rearrangement joins TRBV12-3 or TRBV12-4 to TRBJ2-1; TCRdb picks TRBD2, but there is no DNA to check that call. There are 15 residues in the CDR3. CDR3 sequence: CASSLRLAGVYEQFF.

The V gene is TRBV6-1, the J gene TRBJ2-7; the TCRdb D gene call, TRBD2, has no DNA to confirm it. The germline V gene has CDR1 MNHNS and CDR2 SASEGT. CDR3 size: 13 residues. The chain's CDR3 is CAIRTGGSYEQYF.

The J gene is TRBJ1-1, the V gene TRBV10-2. Germline V gene data show CDR1 as WSHSY and CDR2 as SAAADI. This CDR3 is 17 amino acids long. This chain's CDR3 is CASSESMSRARNTEAFF.

This clonotype is classed as medium-sized by frequency. The rearrangement links TRBV20-1 to TRBJ1-3; TCRdb's assignment of TRBD1 cannot be checked, as there is no DNA. The CDR3 spans 14 residues. Germline loops: CDR1 DFQATT, CDR2 SNEGSKA (reference sequence). CDR3 sequence: CSAQRAGTGNTIYF.

This clonotype is labeled medium-sized (0.01 to 0.1%) based on frequency. This chain links TRBV7-9 with TRBJ1-6. The CDR3 runs to 16 residues. Germline V lookup: CDR1 SEHNR, CDR2 FQNEAQ (reference sequence). The CDR3 loop is CASSLVAGGGNSPLHF.

The CDR3 sequence is CASRGGGLGNQPQHF. V gene TRBV25-1 combines with J gene TRBJ1-5. Germline CDR1 and CDR2: MGHDK and SYGVNS. The CDR3 is 15 amino acids.

This rearrangement joins TRBV4-2 to TRBJ2-5; absent DNA, TCRdb's TRBD1 call cannot be checked. This CDR3 region has 16 residues. The germline CDR1 and CDR2 sequences are LGHNA and YNFKEQ. The CDR3 is CASSQVGGVPQETQYF.

This clonotype is deemed medium-sized by its frequency. The chain recombines TRBV30 with TRBJ1-2; TCRdb selects TRBD1, and the lack of DNA leaves this call unchecked. The CDR3 totals 19 residues. Germline V gene lookup returns CDR1 GTSNPN and CDR2 SVGIG (reference sequence). The CDR3 region is CAWSSGQVGEWWSHFGYTF.

The genes are TRBV20-1 and TRBJ1-1. Germline-derived CDR1 and CDR2 are DFQATT and SNEGSKA (reference sequence). The CDR3 totals 12 residues. This CDR3 is CSAGQPNTEAFF.